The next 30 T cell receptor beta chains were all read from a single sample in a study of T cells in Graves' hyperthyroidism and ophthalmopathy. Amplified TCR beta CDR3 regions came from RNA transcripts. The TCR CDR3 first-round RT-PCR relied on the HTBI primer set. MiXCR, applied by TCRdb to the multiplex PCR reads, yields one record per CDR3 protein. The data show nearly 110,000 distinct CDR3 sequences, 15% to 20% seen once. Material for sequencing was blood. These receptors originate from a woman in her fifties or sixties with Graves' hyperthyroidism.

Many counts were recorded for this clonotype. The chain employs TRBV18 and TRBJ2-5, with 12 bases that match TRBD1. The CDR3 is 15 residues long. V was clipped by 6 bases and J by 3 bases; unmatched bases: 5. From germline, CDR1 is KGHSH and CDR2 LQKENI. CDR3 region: CASSAGTGGEETQYF. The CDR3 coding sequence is TGTGCCAGCTCGGCCGGGACAGGGGGCGAAGAGACCCAGTACTTC.

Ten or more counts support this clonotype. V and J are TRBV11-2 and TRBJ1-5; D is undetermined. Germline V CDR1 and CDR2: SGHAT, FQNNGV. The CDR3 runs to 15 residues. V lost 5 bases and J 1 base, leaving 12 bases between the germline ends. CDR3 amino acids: CASSPTMGSNQPQHF. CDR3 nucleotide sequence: TGTGCCAGCAGCCCGACTATGGGGAGCAATCAGCCCCAGCATTTT.

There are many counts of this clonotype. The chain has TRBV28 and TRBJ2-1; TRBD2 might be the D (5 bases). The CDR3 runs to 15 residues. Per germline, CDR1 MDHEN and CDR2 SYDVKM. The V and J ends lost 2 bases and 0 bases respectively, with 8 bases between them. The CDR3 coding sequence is TGTGCCAGCAGTTTAGGGAGTTACTCCTACAATGAGCAGTTCTTC. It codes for CASSLGSYSYNEQFF.

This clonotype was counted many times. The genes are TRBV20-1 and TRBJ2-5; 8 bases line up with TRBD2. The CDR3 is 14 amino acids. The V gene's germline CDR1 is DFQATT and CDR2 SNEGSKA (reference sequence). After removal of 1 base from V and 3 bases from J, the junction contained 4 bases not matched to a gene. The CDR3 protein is CSARGLAGEETQYF. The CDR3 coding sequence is TGCAGTGCTAGAGGTCTAGCGGGTGAAGAGACCCAGTACTTC.

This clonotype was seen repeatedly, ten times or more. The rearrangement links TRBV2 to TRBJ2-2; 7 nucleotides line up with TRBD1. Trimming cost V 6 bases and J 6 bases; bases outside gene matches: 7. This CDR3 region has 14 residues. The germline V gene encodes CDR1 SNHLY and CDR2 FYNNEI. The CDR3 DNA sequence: TGTGCCAGCAGAGCCGACAGGGCGGCCGGGGAGCTGTTTTTT. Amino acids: CASRADRAAGELFF.

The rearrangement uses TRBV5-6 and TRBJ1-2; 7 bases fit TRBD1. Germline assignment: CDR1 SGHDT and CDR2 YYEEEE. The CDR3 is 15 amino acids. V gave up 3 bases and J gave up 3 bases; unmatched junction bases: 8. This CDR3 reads CASSSGTAIDYGYTF. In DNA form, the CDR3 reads TGTGCCAGCAGCTCCGGGACAGCAATCGACTATGGCTACACCTTC.

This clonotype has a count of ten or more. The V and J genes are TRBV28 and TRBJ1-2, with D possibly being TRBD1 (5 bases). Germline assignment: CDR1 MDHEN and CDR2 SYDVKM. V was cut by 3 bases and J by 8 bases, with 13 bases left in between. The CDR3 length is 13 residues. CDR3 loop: CASSFGGVEGYTF. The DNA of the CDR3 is TGTGCCAGCAGTTTCGGGGGGGTGGAAGGCTACACCTTC.

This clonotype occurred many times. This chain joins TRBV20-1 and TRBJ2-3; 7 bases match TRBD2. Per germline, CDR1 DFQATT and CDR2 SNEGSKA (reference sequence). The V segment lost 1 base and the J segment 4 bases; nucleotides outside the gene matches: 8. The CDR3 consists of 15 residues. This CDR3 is CSARGAAGAADTQYF. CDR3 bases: TGCAGTGCTAGAGGGGCGGCGGGAGCGGCAGATACGCAGTATTTT.

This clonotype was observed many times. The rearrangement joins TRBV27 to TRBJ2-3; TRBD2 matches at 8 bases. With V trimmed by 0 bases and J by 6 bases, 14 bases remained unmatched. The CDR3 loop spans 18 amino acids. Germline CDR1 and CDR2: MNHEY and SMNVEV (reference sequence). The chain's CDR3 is CASSLSSWAGGSPDTQYF. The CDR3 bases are TGTGCCAGCAGTTTATCATCCTGGGCGGGAGGCTCCCCGGATACGCAGTATTTT.

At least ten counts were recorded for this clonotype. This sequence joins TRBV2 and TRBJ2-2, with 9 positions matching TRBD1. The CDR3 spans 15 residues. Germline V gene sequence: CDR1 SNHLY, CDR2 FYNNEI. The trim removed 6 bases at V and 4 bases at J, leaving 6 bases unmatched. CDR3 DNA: TGTGCCAGCAGAAGGGGACAGGGTCTCACCGGGGAGCTGTTTTTT. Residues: CASRRGQGLTGELFF.

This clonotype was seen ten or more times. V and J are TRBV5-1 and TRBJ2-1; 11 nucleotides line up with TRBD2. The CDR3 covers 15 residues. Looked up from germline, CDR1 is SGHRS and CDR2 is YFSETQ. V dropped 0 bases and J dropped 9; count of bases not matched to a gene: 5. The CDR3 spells CASSLVAGGPGEQFF. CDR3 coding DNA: TGCGCCAGCAGCTTGGTAGCGGGAGGGCCCGGTGAGCAGTTCTTC.

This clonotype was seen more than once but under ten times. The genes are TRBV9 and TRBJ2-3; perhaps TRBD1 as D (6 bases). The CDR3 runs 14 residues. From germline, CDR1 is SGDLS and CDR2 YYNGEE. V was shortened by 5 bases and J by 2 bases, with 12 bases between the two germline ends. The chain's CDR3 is CASSAGVDTDTQYF. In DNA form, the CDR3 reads TGTGCCAGCAGTGCAGGGGTCGACACAGATACGCAGTATTTT.

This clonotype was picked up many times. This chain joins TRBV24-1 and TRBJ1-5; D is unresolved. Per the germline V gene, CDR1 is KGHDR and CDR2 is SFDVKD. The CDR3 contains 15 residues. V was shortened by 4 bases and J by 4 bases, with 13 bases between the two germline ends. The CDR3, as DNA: TGTGCCACCAGTGAAACGACGTTCGGGAATCAGCCCCAGCATTTT. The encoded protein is CATSETTFGNQPQHF.

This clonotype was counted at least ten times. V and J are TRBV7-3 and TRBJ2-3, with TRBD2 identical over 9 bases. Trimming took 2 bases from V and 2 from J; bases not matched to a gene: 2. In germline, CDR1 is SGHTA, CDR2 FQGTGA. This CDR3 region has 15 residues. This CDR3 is CASSLLAGPTDTQYF. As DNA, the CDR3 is TGTGCCAGCAGCTTACTAGCGGGGCCCACAGATACGCAGTATTTT.

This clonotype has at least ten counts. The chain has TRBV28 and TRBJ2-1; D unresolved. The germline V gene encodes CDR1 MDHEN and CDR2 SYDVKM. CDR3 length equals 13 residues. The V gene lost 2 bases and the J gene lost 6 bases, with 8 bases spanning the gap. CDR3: CASSLRVINEQFF. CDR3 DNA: TGTGCCAGCAGTTTACGAGTCATCAATGAGCAGTTCTTC.

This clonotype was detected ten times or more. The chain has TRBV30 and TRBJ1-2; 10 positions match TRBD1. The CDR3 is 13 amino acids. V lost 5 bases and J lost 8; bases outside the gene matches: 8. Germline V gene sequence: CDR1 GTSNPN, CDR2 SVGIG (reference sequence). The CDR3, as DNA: TGTGCCTGGTTTAAGACAGGGGGCGGCGGCTACACCTTC. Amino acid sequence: CAWFKTGGGGYTF.

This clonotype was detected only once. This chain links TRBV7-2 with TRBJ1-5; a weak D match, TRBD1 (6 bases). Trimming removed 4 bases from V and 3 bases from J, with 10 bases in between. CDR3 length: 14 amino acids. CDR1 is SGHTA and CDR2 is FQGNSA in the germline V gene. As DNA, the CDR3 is TGTGCCAGCAGCTCGGGGACATACAATCAGCCCCAGCATTTT. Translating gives CASSSGTYNQPQHF.

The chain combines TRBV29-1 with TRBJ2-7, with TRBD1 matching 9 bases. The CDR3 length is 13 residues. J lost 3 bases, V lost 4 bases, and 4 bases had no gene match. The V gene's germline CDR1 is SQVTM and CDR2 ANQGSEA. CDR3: CSVVTGGVYEQYF. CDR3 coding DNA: TGCAGCGTTGTGACAGGGGGGGTCTACGAGCAGTACTTC.

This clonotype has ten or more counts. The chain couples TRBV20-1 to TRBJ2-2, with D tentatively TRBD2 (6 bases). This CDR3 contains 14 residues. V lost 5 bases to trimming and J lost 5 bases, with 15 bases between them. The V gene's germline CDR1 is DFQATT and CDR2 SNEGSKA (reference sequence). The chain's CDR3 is CSAPIGTLTGELFF. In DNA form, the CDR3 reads TGCAGTGCTCCCATTGGGACTTTGACCGGGGAGCTGTTTTTT.

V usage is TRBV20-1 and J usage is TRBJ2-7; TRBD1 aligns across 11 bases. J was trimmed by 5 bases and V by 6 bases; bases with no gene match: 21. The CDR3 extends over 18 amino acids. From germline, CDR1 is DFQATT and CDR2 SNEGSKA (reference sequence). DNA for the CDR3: TGCAGTGCGTCCGGGACAGGGGGTGGTAGCGGGAGAACCAACGAGCAGTACTTC. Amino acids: CSASGTGGGSGRTNEQYF.

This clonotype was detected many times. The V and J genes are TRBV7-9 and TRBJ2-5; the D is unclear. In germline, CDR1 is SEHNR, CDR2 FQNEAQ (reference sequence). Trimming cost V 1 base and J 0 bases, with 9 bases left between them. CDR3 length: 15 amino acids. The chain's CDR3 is CASSLVVGYQETQYF. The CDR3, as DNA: TGTGCCAGCAGCTTAGTGGTGGGATACCAAGAGACCCAGTACTTC.

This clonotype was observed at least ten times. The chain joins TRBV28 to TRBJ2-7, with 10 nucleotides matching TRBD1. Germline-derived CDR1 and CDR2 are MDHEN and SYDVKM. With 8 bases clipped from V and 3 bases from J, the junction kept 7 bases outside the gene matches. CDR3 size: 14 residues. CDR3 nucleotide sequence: TGTGCCAGCCTTGCCCGGGACAGGGGCTACGAGCAGTACTTC. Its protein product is CASLARDRGYEQYF.

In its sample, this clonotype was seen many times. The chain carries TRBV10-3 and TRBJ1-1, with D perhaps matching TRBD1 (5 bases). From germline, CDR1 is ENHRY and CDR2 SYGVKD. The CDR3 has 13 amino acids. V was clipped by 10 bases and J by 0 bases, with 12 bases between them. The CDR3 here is CASSGQLNTEAFF. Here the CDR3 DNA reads TGTGCCAGCTCTGGACAACTGAACACTGAAGCTTTCTTT.

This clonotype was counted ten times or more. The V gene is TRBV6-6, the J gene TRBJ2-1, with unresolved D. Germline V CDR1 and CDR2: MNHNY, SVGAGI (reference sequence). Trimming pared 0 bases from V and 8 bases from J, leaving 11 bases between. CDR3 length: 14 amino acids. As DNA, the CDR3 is TGTGCCAGCAGTTACTCTGGGATTTTCGATGAGCAGTTCTTC. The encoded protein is CASSYSGIFDEQFF.

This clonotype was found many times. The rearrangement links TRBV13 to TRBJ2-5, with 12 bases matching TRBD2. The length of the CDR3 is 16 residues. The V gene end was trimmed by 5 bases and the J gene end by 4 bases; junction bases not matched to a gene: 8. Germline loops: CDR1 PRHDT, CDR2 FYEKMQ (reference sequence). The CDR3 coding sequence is TGTGCCAGCAGCCCCCGACTAGCGGGAGATTCAGAGACCCAGTACTTC. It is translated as CASSPRLAGDSETQYF.

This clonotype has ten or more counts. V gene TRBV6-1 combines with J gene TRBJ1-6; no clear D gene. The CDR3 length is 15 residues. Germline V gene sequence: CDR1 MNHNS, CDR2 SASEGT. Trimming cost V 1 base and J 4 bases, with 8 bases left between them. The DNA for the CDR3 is TGTGCCAGCAGTGAAGATGAACTTTATAATTCACCCCTCCACTTT. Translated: CASSEDELYNSPLHF.

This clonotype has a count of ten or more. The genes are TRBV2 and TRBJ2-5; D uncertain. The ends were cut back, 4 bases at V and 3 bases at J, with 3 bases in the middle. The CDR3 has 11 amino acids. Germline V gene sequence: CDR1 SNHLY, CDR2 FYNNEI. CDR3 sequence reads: CASSAEETQYF. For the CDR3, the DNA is TGTGCCAGCAGTGCTGAAGAGACCCAGTACTTC.

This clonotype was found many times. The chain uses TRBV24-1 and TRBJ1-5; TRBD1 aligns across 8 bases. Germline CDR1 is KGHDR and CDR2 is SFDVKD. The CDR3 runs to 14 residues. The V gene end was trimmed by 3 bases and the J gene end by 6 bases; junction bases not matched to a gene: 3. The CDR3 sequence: CATSDNRGVQPQHF. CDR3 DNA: TGTGCCACCAGTGATAACAGGGGGGTTCAGCCCCAGCATTTT.

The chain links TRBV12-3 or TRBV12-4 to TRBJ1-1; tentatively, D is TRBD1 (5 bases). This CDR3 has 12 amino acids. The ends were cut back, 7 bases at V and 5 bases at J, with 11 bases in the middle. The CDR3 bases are TGTGCCAGCAAGGGTGGACAAACTGAAGCTTTCTTT. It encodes CASKGGQTEAFF.

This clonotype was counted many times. The CDR3 region is CASRLAAGNIQYF. CDR3 DNA: TGTGCCAGTAGATTGGCCGCGGGAAACATTCAGTACTTC. The V and J genes are TRBV6-1 and TRBJ2-4; weak D call: TRBD2 (5 bases). Trimming pared 9 bases from V and 6 bases from J, leaving 15 bases between. The CDR3 spans 13 residues. Germline assignment: CDR1 MNHNS and CDR2 SASEGT.